This T cell receptor (beta chain) was observed in a study of shared clonotypes between healthy human individuals. In regard to this clone: The target antigen is unknown.

Once extracted for a subset, genomic DNA was divided evenly among several immunoSEQ plates. The protocol was immunoSEQ multiplex PCR, while the TCRdb copy is restricted to in-frame clones and leaves out a portion. Of about 2.2 million clones in the sample, around 95% were seen once. Naive CD8 populations comprised CD45RO-negative cells positively selected for CCR7, excluding terminally differentiated effector memory CD45RA+ cells. Regarding the study as a whole: Donor clonotype sharing was expected to depend on sequencing depth.

The germline gives CDR1 SGHNT, CDR2 YYREEE (reference sequence). The CDR3 is 14 residues long. Trimming took 4 bases from V and 4 from J, leaving 14 bases between them. This sequence joins TRBV5-4 and TRBJ1-1, with a tentative D call TRBD1 (5 bases). This TCR was recovered from a man younger than 35 in good health. Some clones in this sample may be carry-over from other donors' samples. Sequencing was carried out using naive CD8+ T cells from PBMCs. CDR3 residues: CASSPGGASTEAFF. The DNA of the CDR3 is TGTGCCAGCAGCCCCGGCGGGGCTTCCACTGAAGCTTTCTTT. Based on the CDR3 plus reference TRBV5-4 and TRBJ1-1, the full variable domain is ETGVTQSPTHLIKTRGQQVTLRCSSQSGHNTVSWYQQALGQGPQFIFQYYREEENGRGNFPPRFSGLQFPNYSSELNVNALELDDSALYLCASSPGGASTEAFFGQGTRLTVV.